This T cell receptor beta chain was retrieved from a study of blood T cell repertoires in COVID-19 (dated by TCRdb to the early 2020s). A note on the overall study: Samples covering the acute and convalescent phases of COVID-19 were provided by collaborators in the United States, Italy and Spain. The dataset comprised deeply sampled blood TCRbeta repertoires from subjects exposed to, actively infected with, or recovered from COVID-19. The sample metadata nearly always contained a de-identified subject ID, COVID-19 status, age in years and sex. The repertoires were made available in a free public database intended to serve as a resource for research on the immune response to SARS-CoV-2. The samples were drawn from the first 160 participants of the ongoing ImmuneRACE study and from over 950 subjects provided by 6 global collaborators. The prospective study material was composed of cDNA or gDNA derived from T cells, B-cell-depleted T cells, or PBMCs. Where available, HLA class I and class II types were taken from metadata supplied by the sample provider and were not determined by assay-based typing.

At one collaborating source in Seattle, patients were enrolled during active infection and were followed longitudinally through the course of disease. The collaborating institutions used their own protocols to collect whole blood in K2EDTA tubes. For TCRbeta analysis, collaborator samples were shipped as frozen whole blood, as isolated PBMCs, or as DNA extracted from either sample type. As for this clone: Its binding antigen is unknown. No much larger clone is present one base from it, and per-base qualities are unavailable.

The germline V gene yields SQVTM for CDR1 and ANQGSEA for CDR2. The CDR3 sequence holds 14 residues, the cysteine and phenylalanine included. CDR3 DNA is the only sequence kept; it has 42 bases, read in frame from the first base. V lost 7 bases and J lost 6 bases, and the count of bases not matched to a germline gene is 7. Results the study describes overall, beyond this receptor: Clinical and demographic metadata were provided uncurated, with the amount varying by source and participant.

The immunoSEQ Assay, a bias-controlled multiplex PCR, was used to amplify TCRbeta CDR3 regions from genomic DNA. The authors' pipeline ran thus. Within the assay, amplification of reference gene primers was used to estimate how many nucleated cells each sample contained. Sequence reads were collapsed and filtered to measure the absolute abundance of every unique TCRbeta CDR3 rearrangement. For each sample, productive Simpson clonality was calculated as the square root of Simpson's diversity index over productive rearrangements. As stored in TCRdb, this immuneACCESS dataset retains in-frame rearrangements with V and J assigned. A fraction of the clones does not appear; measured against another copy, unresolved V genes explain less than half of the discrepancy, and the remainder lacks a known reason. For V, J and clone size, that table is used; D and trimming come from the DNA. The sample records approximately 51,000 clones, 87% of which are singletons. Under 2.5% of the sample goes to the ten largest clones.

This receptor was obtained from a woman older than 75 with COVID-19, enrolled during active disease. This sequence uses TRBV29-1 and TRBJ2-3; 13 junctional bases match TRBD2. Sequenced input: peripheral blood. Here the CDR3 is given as CSGLGLAGVDTQYF. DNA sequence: TGCAGCGGCCTTGGACTAGCGGGAGTGGATACGCAGTATTTT.